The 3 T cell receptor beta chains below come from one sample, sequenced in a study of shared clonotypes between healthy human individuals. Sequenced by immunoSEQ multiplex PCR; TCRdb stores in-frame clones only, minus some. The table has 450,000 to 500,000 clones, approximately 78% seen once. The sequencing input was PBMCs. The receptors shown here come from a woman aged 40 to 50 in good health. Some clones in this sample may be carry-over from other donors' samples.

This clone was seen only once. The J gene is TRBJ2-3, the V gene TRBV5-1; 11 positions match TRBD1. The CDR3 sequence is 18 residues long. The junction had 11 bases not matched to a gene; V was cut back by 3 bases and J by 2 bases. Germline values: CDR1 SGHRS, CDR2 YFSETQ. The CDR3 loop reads CASSSAAGTGGYTDTQYF. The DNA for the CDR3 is TGCGCCAGCAGCTCGGCCGCCGGGACAGGGGGATACACAGATACGCAGTATTTT.

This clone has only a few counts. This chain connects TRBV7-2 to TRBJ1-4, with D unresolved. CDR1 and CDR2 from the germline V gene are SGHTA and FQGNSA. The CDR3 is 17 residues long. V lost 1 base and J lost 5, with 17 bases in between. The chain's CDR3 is CASSLVGRADHNEKLFF. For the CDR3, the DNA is TGTGCCAGCAGCTTAGTAGGTCGTGCAGATCACAATGAAAAACTGTTTTTT.

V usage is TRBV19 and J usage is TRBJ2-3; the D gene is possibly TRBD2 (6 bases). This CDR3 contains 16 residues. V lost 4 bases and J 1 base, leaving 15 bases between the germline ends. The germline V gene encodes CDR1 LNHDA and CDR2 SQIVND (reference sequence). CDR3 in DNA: TGTGCCAGTAGTAGCCTACTAGCCCAACGCACAGATACGCAGTATTTT. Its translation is CASSSLLAQRTDTQYF.